This TCR beta chain was captured by sequencing in a study of patients and donors after allogeneic stem cell transplantation. Germline CDR1 is SGDLS and CDR2 is YYNGEE. Trimming cost V 4 bases and J 0 bases, with 11 bases left between them. The CDR3 is 15 amino acids. This clonotype is labeled as medium-sized. MiXCR, run by TCRdb on the RT-PCR reads, gives a single entry per CDR3 protein. This table holds about 200,000 distinct CDR3 sequences, less than 45% found once. This receptor was identified in a human donor who was either an allogeneic HSCT recipient or a stem cell or donor lymphocyte infusion donor (not recorded which). It is not recorded whose cells these are; they may come from a transplant donor. Sequenced sample: blood, either unsorted or a sorted T cell fraction (not recorded which). The rearrangement joins TRBV9 to TRBJ1-3, with D perhaps TRBD1 (5 bases). The CDR3 DNA is TGTGCCAGCAGCTTTTCGACAGACTCTGGAAACACCATATATTTT. It encodes CASSFSTDSGNTIYF.